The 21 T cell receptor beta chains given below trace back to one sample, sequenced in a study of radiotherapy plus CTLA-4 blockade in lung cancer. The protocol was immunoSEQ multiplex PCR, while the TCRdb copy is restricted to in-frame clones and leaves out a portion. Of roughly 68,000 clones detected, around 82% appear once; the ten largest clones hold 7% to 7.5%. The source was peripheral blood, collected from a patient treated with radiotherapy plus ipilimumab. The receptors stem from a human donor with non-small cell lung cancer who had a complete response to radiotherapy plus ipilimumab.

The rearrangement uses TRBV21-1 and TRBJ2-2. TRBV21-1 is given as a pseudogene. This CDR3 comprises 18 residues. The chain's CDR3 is CASSANPGRPANTGELFF. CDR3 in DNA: TGTGCCAGCAGCGCCAATCCGGGACGGCCAGCGAACACCGGGGAGCTGTTTTTT.

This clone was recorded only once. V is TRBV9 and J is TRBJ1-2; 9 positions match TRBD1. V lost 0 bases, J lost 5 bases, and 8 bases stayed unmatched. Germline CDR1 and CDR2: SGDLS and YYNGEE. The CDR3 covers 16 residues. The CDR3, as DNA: TGTGCCAGCAGCGTAGGTGGGACAGGGTGGAGTTATGGCTACACCTTC. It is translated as CASSVGGTGWSYGYTF.

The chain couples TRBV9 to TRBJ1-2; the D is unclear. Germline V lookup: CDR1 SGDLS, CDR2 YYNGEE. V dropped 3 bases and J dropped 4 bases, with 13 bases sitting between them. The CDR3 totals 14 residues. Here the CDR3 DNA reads TGTGCCAGCAGCGCCCGCGGGCAGGCCTATGGCTACACCTTC. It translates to CASSARGQAYGYTF.

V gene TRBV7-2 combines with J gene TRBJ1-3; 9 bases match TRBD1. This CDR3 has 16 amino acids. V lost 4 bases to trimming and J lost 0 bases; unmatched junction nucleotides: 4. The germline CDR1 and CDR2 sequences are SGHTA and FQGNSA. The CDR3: CASSSTGGNSGNTIYF. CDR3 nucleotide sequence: TGTGCCAGCAGCTCGACAGGGGGGAACTCTGGAAACACCATATATTTT. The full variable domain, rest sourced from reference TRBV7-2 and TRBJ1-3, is GAGVSQSPSNKVTEKGKDVELRCDPISGHTALYWYRQSLGQGLEFLIYFQGNSAPDKSGLPSDRFSAERTGGSVSTLTIQRTQQEDSAVYLCASSSTGGNSGNTIYFGEGSWLTVV.

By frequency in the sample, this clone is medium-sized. CDR3 in DNA: TGTGCCAGTACACCCATTCCTAACTCCTACAATGAGCAGTTCTTC. Its translation is CASTPIPNSYNEQFF. The chain combines TRBV19 with TRBJ2-1; D is ambiguous. The germline V gene has CDR1 LNHDA and CDR2 SQIVND (reference sequence). The CDR3 runs 15 residues. V was cut by 7 bases and J by 0 bases, with 13 bases left in between.

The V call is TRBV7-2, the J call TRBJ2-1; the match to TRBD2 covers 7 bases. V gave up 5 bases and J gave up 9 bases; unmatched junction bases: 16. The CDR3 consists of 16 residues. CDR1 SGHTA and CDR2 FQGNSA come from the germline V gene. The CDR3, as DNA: TGTGCCAGCAGCGCTTCGGGACTACGGTTCCACAGTGAGCAGTTCTTC. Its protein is CASSASGLRFHSEQFF.

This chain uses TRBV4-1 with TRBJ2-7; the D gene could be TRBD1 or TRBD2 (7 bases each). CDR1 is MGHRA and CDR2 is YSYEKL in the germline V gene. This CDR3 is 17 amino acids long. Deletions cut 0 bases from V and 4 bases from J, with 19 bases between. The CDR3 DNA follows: TGCGCCAGCAGCCAAGATCTGGAGACAGGGAGGGTTTACGAGCAGTACTTC. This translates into CASSQDLETGRVYEQYF.

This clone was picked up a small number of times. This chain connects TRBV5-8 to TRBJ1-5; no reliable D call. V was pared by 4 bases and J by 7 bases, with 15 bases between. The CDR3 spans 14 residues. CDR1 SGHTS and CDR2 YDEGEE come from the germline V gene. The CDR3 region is CASSLLNWKQPQHF. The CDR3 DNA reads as TGTGCCAGCAGCCTACTCAATTGGAAACAGCCCCAGCATTTT.

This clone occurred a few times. The CDR3 DNA follows: TGTGCCAGCAGCGTAGACTTAGGGACCGACAAACCCCAGCATTTT. Translation gives CASSVDLGTDKPQHF. The V and J genes are TRBV9 and TRBJ1-5; tentative D call: TRBD1 (5 bases). Germline V gives CDR1 SGDLS, CDR2 YYNGEE. This CDR3 region has 15 residues. V was cut by 0 bases and J by 10 bases, with 17 bases left in between.

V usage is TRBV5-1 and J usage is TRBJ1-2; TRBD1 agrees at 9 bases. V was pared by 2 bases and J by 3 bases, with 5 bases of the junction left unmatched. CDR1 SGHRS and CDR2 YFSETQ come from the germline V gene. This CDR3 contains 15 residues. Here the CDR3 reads CASSLRTGEDYGYTF. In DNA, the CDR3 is TGCGCCAGCAGCTTAAGGACAGGGGAGGACTATGGCTACACCTTC.

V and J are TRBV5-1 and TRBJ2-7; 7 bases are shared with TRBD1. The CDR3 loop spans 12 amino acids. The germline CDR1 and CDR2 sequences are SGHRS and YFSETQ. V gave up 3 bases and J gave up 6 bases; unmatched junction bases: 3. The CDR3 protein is CASSSPGGEQYV. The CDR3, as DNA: TGCGCCAGCAGCTCCCCAGGGGGCGAGCAGTACGTC.

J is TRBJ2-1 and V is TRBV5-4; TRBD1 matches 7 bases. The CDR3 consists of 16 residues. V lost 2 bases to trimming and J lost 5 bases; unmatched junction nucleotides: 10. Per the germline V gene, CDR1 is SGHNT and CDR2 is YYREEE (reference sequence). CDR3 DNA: TGTGCCAGCAGCTTCCTGACAGGGCTGATGGACAATGAGCAGTTCTTC. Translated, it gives CASSFLTGLMDNEQFF.

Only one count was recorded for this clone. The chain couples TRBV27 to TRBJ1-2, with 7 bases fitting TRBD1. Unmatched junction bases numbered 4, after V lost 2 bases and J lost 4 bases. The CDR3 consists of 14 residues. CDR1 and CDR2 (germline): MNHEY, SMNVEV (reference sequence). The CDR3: CASSLKGAGYGYTF. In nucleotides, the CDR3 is TGTGCCAGCAGTTTAAAGGGGGCTGGCTATGGCTACACCTTC.

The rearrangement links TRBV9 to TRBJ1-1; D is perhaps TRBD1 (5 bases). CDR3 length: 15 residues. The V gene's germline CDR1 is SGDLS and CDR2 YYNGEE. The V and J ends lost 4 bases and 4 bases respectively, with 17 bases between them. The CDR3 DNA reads TGTGCCAGCAGCCCCCGACAGCTCGGGGTCACTGAAGCTTTCTTT. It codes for CASSPRQLGVTEAFF.

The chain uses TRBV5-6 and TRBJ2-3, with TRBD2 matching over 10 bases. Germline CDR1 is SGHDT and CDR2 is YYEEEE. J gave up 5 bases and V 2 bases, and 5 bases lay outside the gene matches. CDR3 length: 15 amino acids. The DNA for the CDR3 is TGTGCCAGCAGCTTCACTAGCGGGGTTGGAGATACGCAGTATTTT. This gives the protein CASSFTSGVGDTQYF.

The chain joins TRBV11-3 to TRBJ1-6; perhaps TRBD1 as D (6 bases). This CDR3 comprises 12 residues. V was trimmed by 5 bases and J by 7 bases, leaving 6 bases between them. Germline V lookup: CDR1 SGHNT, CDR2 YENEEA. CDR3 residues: CASSGQNSPLHF. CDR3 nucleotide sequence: TGTGCCAGCAGCGGACAGAATTCACCCCTCCACTTT.

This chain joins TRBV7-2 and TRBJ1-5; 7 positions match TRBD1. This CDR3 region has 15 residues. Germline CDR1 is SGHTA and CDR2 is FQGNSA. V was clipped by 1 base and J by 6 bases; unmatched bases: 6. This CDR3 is CASSLERGLGQPQHF. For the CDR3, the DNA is TGTGCCAGCAGCTTAGAAAGGGGGCTTGGTCAGCCCCAGCATTTT.

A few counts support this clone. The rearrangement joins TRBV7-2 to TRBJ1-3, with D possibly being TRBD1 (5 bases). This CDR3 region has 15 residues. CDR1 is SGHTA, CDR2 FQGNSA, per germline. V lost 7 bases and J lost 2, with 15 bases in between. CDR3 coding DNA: TGTGCCAGCAAAGAGGGAAGAGGGGCTGGAAACACCATATATTTT. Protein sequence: CASKEGRGAGNTIYF.

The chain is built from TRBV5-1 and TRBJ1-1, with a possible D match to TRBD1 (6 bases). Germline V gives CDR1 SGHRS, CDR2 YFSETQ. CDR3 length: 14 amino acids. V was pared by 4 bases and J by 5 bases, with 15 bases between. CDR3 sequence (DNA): TGCGCCAGCAGCCGCGACAGGAGGCGGACTGAAGCTTTCTTT. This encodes CASSRDRRRTEAFF.

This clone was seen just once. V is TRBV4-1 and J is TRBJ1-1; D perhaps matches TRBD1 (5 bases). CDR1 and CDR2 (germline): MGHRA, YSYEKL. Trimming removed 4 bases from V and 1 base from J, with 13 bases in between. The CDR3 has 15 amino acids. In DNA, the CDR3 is TGCGCCAGCAGCCCTGGGACGGCACCGAACACTGAAGCTTTCTTT. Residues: CASSPGTAPNTEAFF.

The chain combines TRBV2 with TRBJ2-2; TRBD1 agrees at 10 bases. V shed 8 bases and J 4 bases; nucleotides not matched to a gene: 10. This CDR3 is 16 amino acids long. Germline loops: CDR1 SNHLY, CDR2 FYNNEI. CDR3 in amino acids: CASDRGRPVGTGELFF. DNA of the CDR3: TGTGCCAGCGACAGGGGGCGCCCGGTCGGCACCGGGGAGCTGTTTTTT. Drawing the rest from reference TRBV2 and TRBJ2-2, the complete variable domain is EPEVTQTPSHQVTQMGQEVILRCVPISNHLYFYWYRQILGQKVEFLVSFYNNEISEKSEIFDDQFSVERPDGSNFTLKIRSTKLEDSAMYFCASDRGRPVGTGELFFGEGSRLTVL.